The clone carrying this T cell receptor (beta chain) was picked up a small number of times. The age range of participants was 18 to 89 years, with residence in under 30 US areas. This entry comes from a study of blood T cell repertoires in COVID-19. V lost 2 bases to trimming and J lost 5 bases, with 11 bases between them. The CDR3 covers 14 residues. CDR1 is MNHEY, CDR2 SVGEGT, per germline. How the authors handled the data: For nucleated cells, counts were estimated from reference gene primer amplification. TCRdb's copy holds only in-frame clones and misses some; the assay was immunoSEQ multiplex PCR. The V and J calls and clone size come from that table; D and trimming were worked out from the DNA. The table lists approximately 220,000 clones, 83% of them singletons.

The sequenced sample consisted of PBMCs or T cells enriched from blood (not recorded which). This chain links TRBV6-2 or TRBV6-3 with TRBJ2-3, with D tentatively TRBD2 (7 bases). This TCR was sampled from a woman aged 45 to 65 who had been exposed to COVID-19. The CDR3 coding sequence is TGTGCCAGCAGTTACGTGGGGGGGCAAGATACGCAGTATTTT. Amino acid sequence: CASSYVGGQDTQYF.